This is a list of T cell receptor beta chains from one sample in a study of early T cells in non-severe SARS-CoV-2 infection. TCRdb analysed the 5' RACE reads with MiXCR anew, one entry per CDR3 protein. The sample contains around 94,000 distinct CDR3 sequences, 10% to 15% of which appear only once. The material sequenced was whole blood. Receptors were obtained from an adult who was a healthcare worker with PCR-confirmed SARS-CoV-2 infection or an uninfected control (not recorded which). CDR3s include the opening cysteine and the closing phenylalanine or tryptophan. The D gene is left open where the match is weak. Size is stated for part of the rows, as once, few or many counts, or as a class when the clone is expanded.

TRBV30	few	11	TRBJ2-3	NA	TGTGCCTGGAGCGGTTCAGATACGCAGTATTTT	CAWSGSDTQYF
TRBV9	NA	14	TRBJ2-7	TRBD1	TGTGCCAGCAGCCCCCGGACAGGCAGATACGAGCAGTACTTC	CASSPRTGRYEQYF
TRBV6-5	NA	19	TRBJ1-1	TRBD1	TGTGCCAGCAGTCACGACGCAAGTACAACAGGGGGGTTTAACACTGAAGCTTTCTTT	CASSHDASTTGGFNTEAFF
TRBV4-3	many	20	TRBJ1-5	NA	TGCGCCAGCAGCCAAGACCTTCCAGGGGCCACCGCTCCAGTGAATCAGCCCCAGCATTTT	CASSQDLPGATAPVNQPQHF
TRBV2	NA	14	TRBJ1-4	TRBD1	TGTGCCAGCACCTCGACAGGGGTGAATGAAAAACTGTTTTTT	CASTSTGVNEKLFF
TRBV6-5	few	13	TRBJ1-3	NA	TGTGCCAGCAGTTCCCCGCTAGGACACACCATATATTTT	CASSSPLGHTIYF
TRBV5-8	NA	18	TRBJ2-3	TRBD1	TGTGCCAGCAGCTTGGCCGCCTCTCGGGACAGGTCCACAGATACGCAGTATTTT	CASSLAASRDRSTDTQYF
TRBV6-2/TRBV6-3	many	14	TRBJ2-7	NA	TGTGCCAGCAGCTACCGGGGCCTACCCTACGAGCAGTACTTC	CASSYRGLPYEQYF
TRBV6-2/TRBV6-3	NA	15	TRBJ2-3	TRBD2	TGTGCCAGCAGTTCCGTCGGGAGGGGCACAGATACGCAGTATTTT	CASSSVGRGTDTQYF
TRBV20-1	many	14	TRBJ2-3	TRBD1	TGCAGTGCGGCCAGACAGGGTTTAGCAGATACGCAGTATTTT	CSAARQGLADTQYF
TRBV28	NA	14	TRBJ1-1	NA	TGTGCCAGCAGTTTAGGGTCGGGGGATACTGAAGCTTTCTTT	CASSLGSGDTEAFF
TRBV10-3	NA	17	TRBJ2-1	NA	TGTGCCATCAGTGATCCCAGGTACGGGCCCACCTACAATGAGCAGTTCTTC	CAISDPRYGPTYNEQFF
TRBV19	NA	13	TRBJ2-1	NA	TGTGCCAGTAGTTTGGTCACGGTTGGGGAGCAGTTCTTC	CASSLVTVGEQFF
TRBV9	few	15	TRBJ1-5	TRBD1	TGTGCCAGCAGCGTAGGAGGAGGGGGCGCGGGGCCCCAGCATTTT	CASSVGGGGAGPQHF
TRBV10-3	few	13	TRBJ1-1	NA	TGTGCCATCAGTGGACATCAGGGGACTGAAGCTTTCTTT	CAISGHQGTEAFF
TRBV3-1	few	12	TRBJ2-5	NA	TGTGCCAGCAGCCAAATTTGGGAGACCCAGTACTTC	CASSQIWETQYF
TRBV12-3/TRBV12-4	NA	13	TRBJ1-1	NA	TGTGCCAGCAGTTTCACGTATGGTCTTGAAGCTTTCTTT	CASSFTYGLEAFF
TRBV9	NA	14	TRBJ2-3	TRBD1	TGTGCCAGCAGCGCGACAGGGGTTATGGATACGCAGTATTTT	CASSATGVMDTQYF
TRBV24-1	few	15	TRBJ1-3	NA	TGTGCCACCAGTGATGGGAGGGACGGCGGAAACACCATATATTTT	CATSDGRDGGNTIYF
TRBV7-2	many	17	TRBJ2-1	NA	TGTGCCAGCAGCACACGAAATAGAGCTAGGAATCTAAATGAGCAGTTCTTC	CASSTRNRARNLNEQFF
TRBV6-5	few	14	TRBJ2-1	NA	TGTGCCAGCACCCAAAGGGATTATGGCAATGAGCAGTTCTTC	CASTQRDYGNEQFF
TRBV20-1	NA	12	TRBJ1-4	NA	TGCAGTGCTGGAGACCCCTATGAAAAACTGTTTTTT	CSAGDPYEKLFF
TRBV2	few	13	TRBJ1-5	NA	TGTGCCAGCAAACCGGACCCGGCCCGGCCCCAGCATTTT	CASKPDPARPQHF
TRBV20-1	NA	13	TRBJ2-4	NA	TGCAGTGCTAGATCGCAAGCCAAAAACATTCAGTACTTC	CSARSQAKNIQYF
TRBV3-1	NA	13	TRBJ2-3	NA	TGTGCCAGCAGCCAAGTGACTGCAGATACGCAGTATTTT	CASSQVTADTQYF
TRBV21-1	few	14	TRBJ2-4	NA	TGTGCCAGCAGCAAAGTGGGGGGGAAAAACATTCAGTACTTC	CASSKVGGKNIQYF
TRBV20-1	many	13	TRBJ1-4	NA	TGCAGTGCTAGAGGGGGCTTAAATGAAAAACTGTTTTTT	CSARGGLNEKLFF
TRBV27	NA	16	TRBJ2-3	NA	TGTGCCAGCAGTTTATTAATGGCAGGGCACGGAGATACGCAGTATTTT	CASSLLMAGHGDTQYF